These 13 T cell receptor beta chains were all obtained from the same sample, sequenced in a study of T cell clones after liver transplantation. Measured with immunoSEQ multiplex PCR; TCRdb has only the in-frame clones, and not every one. Of about 75,000 clones in the sample, around 84% were seen once. The specimen comprised CD4+ T cells from blood, sampled 48 months after liver transplant. The receptor set was obtained from a human patient who received a liver transplant. Part of the T cells may come from the graft donor.

This clone turned up a few times. The chain has TRBV4-3 and TRBJ2-5; D uncertain. The CDR3 sequence is 15 residues long. CDR1 and CDR2 from the germline V gene are LGHNA and YSLEER. V dropped 4 bases and J dropped 0 bases, with 12 bases sitting between them. CDR3 in amino acids: CASSPGGYNQETQYF. In DNA form, the CDR3 reads TGCGCCAGCAGCCCAGGCGGCTATAACCAAGAGACCCAGTACTTC.

The chain carries TRBV5-1 and TRBJ2-1; no clear D. V lost 4 bases, J lost 3 bases, and 11 bases lay in between. The CDR3 totals 14 residues. Germline V gene data show CDR1 as SGHRS and CDR2 as YFSETQ. This CDR3 reads CASSDPSHYNEQFF. The CDR3 nucleotides are TGCGCCAGCAGCGACCCCAGTCACTACAATGAGCAGTTCTTC.

CDR3 bases: TGTGCCAGTAGCTCCCTTGGGGGATTATACGAGCAGTACTTC. It is translated as CASSSLGGLYEQYF. The rearrangement links TRBV19 to TRBJ2-7; D tentatively reads TRBD1 or TRBD2 (5 bases each). From germline, CDR1 is LNHDA and CDR2 SQIVND (reference sequence). The CDR3 has 14 residues. With 6 bases removed from V and 4 bases from J, the gap between germline ends came to 16 bases.

The count of this clone is one. This chain links TRBV4-1 with TRBJ1-2, with a weak D call TRBD1 (6 bases). Per the germline V gene, CDR1 is MGHRA and CDR2 is YSYEKL. Trimming removed 2 bases from V and 7 bases from J, with 23 bases in between. The CDR3 consists of 17 residues. CDR3 nucleotides: TGCGCCAGCAGCCAATTCGACGCTCCCGGGACAACGAGTGGCTACACCTTC. Translation gives CASSQFDAPGTTSGYTF.

The CDR3 sequence: CSVVRPYNEQFF. In nucleotides, the CDR3 is TGCAGCGTTGTGCGTCCTTACAATGAGCAGTTCTTC. This chain connects TRBV29-1 to TRBJ2-1; D gene uncertain. Looked up from germline, CDR1 is SQVTM and CDR2 is ANQGSEA. The germline V and J ends were trimmed by 4 bases and 4 bases, with 8 bases remaining between them. The CDR3 has 12 residues.

V usage is TRBV10-3 and J usage is TRBJ2-3; D remains ambiguous. The V end lost 10 bases, the J end lost 0 bases, and 14 bases lay between the germline ends. CDR3 length equals 14 residues. The germline gives CDR1 ENHRY, CDR2 SYGVKD. The CDR3 is CATYRGASTDTQYF. In DNA, the CDR3 is TGTGCCACATACCGCGGAGCTAGCACAGATACGCAGTATTTT.

This clone was counted once. The identical CDR3 is also encoded by other nucleotide sequences in the sample. This sequence joins TRBV19 and TRBJ2-1; D is uncertain. The CDR3 runs to 14 residues. Per germline, CDR1 LNHDA and CDR2 SQIVND (reference sequence). The germline V and J ends were trimmed by 3 bases and 0 bases, with 6 bases remaining between them. The CDR3: CASSIQSSYNEQFF. DNA for the CDR3: TGTGCCAGTAGTATCCAGAGCTCCTACAATGAGCAGTTCTTC.

The genes are TRBV5-5 and TRBJ2-2; D gene uncertain. Trimming cost V 1 base and J 4 bases, with 14 bases left between them. Looked up from germline, CDR1 is SGHKS and CDR2 is YYEKEE (reference sequence). This CDR3 spans 16 amino acids. The CDR3 loop is CASSLWAQSGTGELFF. The CDR3 bases are TGTGCCAGCAGCTTGTGGGCCCAATCAGGCACCGGGGAGCTGTTTTTT.

This sequence joins TRBV25-1 and TRBJ2-1; TRBD2 agrees at 10 bases. The CDR3 spans 16 residues. V was clipped by 6 bases and J by 5 bases; unmatched bases: 10. Germline V gene sequence: CDR1 MGHDK, CDR2 SYGVNS. CDR3 in DNA: TGTGCCAGCAGAGAGCTTCGGACTAGCGGAGACAATGAGCAGTTCTTC. This translates into CASRELRTSGDNEQFF. The full variable domain, completed using reference TRBV25-1 and TRBJ2-1, is EADIYQTPRYLVIGTGKKITLECSQTMGHDKMYWYQQDPGMELHLIHYSYGVNSTEKGDLSSESTVSRIRTEHFPLTLESARPSHTSQYLCASRELRTSGDNEQFFGPGTRLTVL.

The genes are TRBV10-3 and TRBJ2-6, with 8 bases aligning to TRBD2. The CDR3 totals 14 residues. V trimming: 7 bases; J trimming: 10 bases; junction bases outside the gene matches: 9. In germline, CDR1 is ENHRY, CDR2 SYGVKD. CDR3 residues: CAINPSGRLNVLTF. In DNA, the CDR3 is TGTGCCATCAACCCCAGCGGGAGATTAAACGTCCTGACTTTC.

This clone occurred once. DNA of the CDR3: TGCAGCGTCACCGGGACAGCACCCGGTCAGGCGGTGTTTTTT. It yields the protein CSVTGTAPGQAVFF. The chain recombines TRBV29-1 with TRBJ1-4, with TRBD1 matching 7 bases. Germline CDR1 SQVTM, CDR2 ANQGSEA. Trimming cost V 6 bases and J 15 bases; bases outside gene matches: 19. The CDR3 spans 14 residues.

In its sample, this clone was seen once. The rearrangement links TRBV5-1 to TRBJ2-5; TRBD2 matches 11 bases. The germline V gene encodes CDR1 SGHRS and CDR2 YFSETQ. J gave up 7 bases and V 2 bases, and 13 bases lay outside the gene matches. The CDR3 is made up of 17 amino acids. The DNA for the CDR3 is TGCGCCAGCAGCTTTGGGCCTCTAGCGGGGGGTCTTGGGACCCAGTACTTC. Translation gives CASSFGPLAGGLGTQYF. Looking up the rest from reference TRBV5-1 and TRBJ2-5 gives the full variable domain: KAGVTQTPRYLIKTRGQQVTLSCSPISGHRSVSWYQQTPGQGLQFLFEYFSETQRNKGNFPGRFSGRQFSNSRSEMNVSTLELGDSALYLCASSFGPLAGGLGTQYFGPGTRLLVL.

This clone was picked up a small number of times. This chain connects TRBV7-6 to TRBJ1-1; maybe TRBD1 (6 bases). With 3 bases removed from V and 6 bases from J, the gap between germline ends came to 14 bases. The CDR3 has 14 residues. Per the germline V gene, CDR1 is SGHVS and CDR2 is FNYEAQ. The CDR3: CASSFTQGSAEAFF. CDR3 DNA: TGTGCCAGCAGCTTTACCCAGGGGTCCGCTGAAGCTTTCTTT.